The sequence of this T cell receptor (beta chain) was determined in a study of blood T cell repertoires in COVID-19. Study information: Researchers got acute and convalescent COVID-19 samples from the United States, Italy and Spain. Sample material is recorded as cDNA or gDNA derived from T cells, B-cell-depleted T cells, or PBMCs.

Germline V gene sequence: CDR1 LGHNT, CDR2 FRNRAP. This CDR3 is 15 amino acids long. The V end was cut by 4 bases, the J end by 9 bases, with 19 bases between. The study recruited people aged roughly 18 to 100 years across under 25 US areas. Under the authors' procedure: Amplification of reference gene primers was used by the study to estimate nucleated cell counts. Using immunoSEQ multiplex PCR, the repertoire was profiled, and TCRdb retains in-frame clones only, with some absent. From that table come the V and J calls and clone size; the DNA was used to work out D and trimming. The sample has 200,000 to 250,000 clones, roughly 85% seen once; the top ten hold approximately 4.2%. This clone was detected only once.

The specimen was PBMCs or T cells enriched from blood (not recorded which). V and J are TRBV12-5 and TRBJ2-1; D is perhaps TRBD2 (5 bases). The clonotype originates from a woman aged 35 to 49 with acute COVID-19. This CDR3 reads CASGYETAGSSEQFF. The CDR3 bases are TGTGCTAGTGGTTACGAGACGGCGGGTTCTAGTGAGCAGTTCTTC.